Listed here is a single T cell receptor (beta chain). Antigen specificity is unknown. Via MiXCR, TCRdb re-called the RT-PCR reads, giving one row per CDR3 protein. The sample contains roughly 630,000 distinct CDR3 sequences, 14% of which appear only once. This CDR3 region has 18 residues. Per the germline V gene, CDR1 is MNHEY and CDR2 is SVGAGI. V shed 2 bases, J shed 4 bases, and the junction held 14 bases outside the gene matches. The entry originates in a study of response to subunit inactivated influenza vaccine. Study-level results: After each seasonal influenza vaccination, few new T cells are recruited, the authors suggested.

Sequencing used PBMCs from blood, obtained less than 15 days before vaccination. The sequence came from a man aged 50 to 60 who received an inactivated influenza vaccine. This chain links TRBV6-5 with TRBJ1-2; 9 bases line up with TRBD1. The CDR3, as DNA: TGTGCCAGCAGTTACCACGGGACAGGGAGGGGGTATGGCTATGGCTACACCTTC. It codes for CASSYHGTGRGYGYGYTF.